A selection of T cell receptor beta chains follows, all from one sample in a study of response to subunit inactivated influenza vaccine. TCRdb independently ran MiXCR on the RT-PCR reads; one entry per CDR3 protein. Found here are around 520,000 distinct CDR3 sequences, less than 30% of them singletons; the top ten hold 1.5% to 2%. The sequenced sample was CD4+ T cells sorted from PBMCs, obtained 5 days after vaccination. The source is a man aged 45-65 years who received an inactivated influenza vaccine. CDR3s include the opening cysteine and the closing phenylalanine or tryptophan. The order of the fields is V gene, clone size, J gene, D gene, CDR3 DNA, CDR3 protein. The D gene is left open where the match is weak. Clone size appears in some rows only: once, few, many, or a class for an expanded clone.

v_call: TRBV9; clone_size: many; j_call: TRBJ2-3; d_call: TRBD2; cdr3_nt: TGTGCCAGCAGCGTAGGGGTTTCGGGGGGGCACACAGATACGCAGTATTTT; cdr3_aa: CASSVGVSGGHTDTQYF
v_call: TRBV7-2; clone_size: few; j_call: TRBJ2-3; d_call: .; cdr3_nt: TGTGCCAGCAGCTTAGCGGGGGGGCTTTCAGATACGCAGTATTTT; cdr3_aa: CASSLAGGLSDTQYF
v_call: TRBV5-1; clone_size: few; j_call: TRBJ1-1; d_call: .; cdr3_nt: TGCGCCAGCAGCTATCAGACAGCGAACACTGAAGCTTTCTTT; cdr3_aa: CASSYQTANTEAFF
v_call: TRBV24-1; clone_size: few; j_call: TRBJ2-5; d_call: .; cdr3_nt: TGTGCCACCAGTGACGCGGGACGACCACAAGAGACCCAGTACTTC; cdr3_aa: CATSDAGRPQETQYF
v_call: TRBV3-1; clone_size: .; j_call: TRBJ2-3; d_call: TRBD2; cdr3_nt: TGTGCCAGCAGCCATCGTCGAGGTAGCGGGGGGGCCGCAGATACGCAGTATTTT; cdr3_aa: CASSHRRGSGGAADTQYF
v_call: TRBV7-2; clone_size: .; j_call: TRBJ2-1; d_call: TRBD2; cdr3_nt: TGTGCCAGCAGCAACGGACTAGCGGGGGGCCAAAATGAGCAGTTCTTC; cdr3_aa: CASSNGLAGGQNEQFF
v_call: TRBV18; clone_size: medium-sized; j_call: TRBJ2-1; d_call: TRBD2; cdr3_nt: TGTGCCAGCTCACCGACTAGCGGGGTCAACAATGAGCAGTTCTTC; cdr3_aa: CASSPTSGVNNEQFF
v_call: TRBV5-1; clone_size: .; j_call: TRBJ2-7; d_call: TRBD1; cdr3_nt: TGCGCCAGTAAACCGGGACAGGGAGTTTACGAGCAGTACTTC; cdr3_aa: CASKPGQGVYEQYF
v_call: TRBV18; clone_size: .; j_call: TRBJ2-5; d_call: .; cdr3_nt: TGTGCCAGCTCACCATCGACCAACAGGGTAACGGGAGAGACCCAGTACTTC; cdr3_aa: CASSPSTNRVTGETQYF
v_call: TRBV20-1; clone_size: few; j_call: TRBJ2-3; d_call: .; cdr3_nt: TGCAGTGCGACCGCCCATTCTAGCACAGATACGCAGTATTTT; cdr3_aa: CSATAHSSTDTQYF
v_call: TRBV15; clone_size: .; j_call: TRBJ2-3; d_call: .; cdr3_nt: TGTGCCACACAATACAGGGCTATGGGCACAGATACGCAGTATTTT; cdr3_aa: CATQYRAMGTDTQYF
v_call: TRBV2; clone_size: .; j_call: TRBJ1-2; d_call: .; cdr3_nt: TGTGCCAGCAGTGAAGCGCCAGGACAGATAAACTATGGCTACACCTTC; cdr3_aa: CASSEAPGQINYGYTF
v_call: TRBV6-1; clone_size: few; j_call: TRBJ2-7; d_call: TRBD1; cdr3_nt: TGTGCCAGCAGTGAAGATCGACAGGGTGGCGAGCAGTACTTC; cdr3_aa: CASSEDRQGGEQYF
v_call: TRBV25-1; clone_size: .; j_call: TRBJ2-1; d_call: TRBD2; cdr3_nt: TGTGCCAGCAGTGGTAGCGGGGCCTCCTACAATGAGCAGTTCTTC; cdr3_aa: CASSGSGASYNEQFF
v_call: TRBV20-1; clone_size: .; j_call: TRBJ1-2; d_call: .; cdr3_nt: TGCAGTGCTAGAGTGGCCGCCTCCGGCTACACCTTC; cdr3_aa: CSARVAASGYTF
v_call: TRBV28; clone_size: .; j_call: TRBJ1-5; d_call: .; cdr3_nt: TGTGCCAGCAGTTTTAGGGGAAGTCAGCCCCAGCATTTT; cdr3_aa: CASSFRGSQPQHF
v_call: TRBV7-8; clone_size: .; j_call: TRBJ2-5; d_call: .; cdr3_nt: TGTGCCAGCAGCTTAGTAGTGGGATTACAAGAGACCCAGTACTTC; cdr3_aa: CASSLVVGLQETQYF
v_call: TRBV20-1; clone_size: few; j_call: TRBJ2-1; d_call: .; cdr3_nt: TGCAGTGCGGTGGACGACCAGAGCTCCTACAATGAGCAGTTCTTC; cdr3_aa: CSAVDDQSSYNEQFF
v_call: TRBV5-1; clone_size: .; j_call: TRBJ2-7; d_call: .; cdr3_nt: TGCGCCAGCAGCTTGGGGGCCCCCCCCTACGAGCAGTACTTC; cdr3_aa: CASSLGAPPYEQYF
v_call: TRBV28; clone_size: once; j_call: TRBJ1-1; d_call: .; cdr3_nt: TGTGCCAGCACAACAGGTACGAGAACTGAAGCTTTCTTT; cdr3_aa: CASTTGTRTEAFF
v_call: TRBV20-1; clone_size: .; j_call: TRBJ2-7; d_call: TRBD2; cdr3_nt: TGCAGTGCTAGACGCCTAGCGGGGGGTCCCTACGAGCAGTACTTC; cdr3_aa: CSARRLAGGPYEQYF
v_call: TRBV29-1; clone_size: many; j_call: TRBJ2-5; d_call: TRBD1; cdr3_nt: TGCAGCGTGGCGGGACAGGTGGTAGGGACCCAGTACTTC; cdr3_aa: CSVAGQVVGTQYF
v_call: TRBV18; clone_size: few; j_call: TRBJ2-3; d_call: TRBD2; cdr3_nt: TGTGCCAGCTCACCACCGAATAGCGGGAGCCCAGATACGCAGTATTTT; cdr3_aa: CASSPPNSGSPDTQYF
v_call: TRBV9; clone_size: few; j_call: TRBJ2-1; d_call: TRBD2; cdr3_nt: TGTGCCAGCAGCGTAAGTCTAGCGGGGGGGCCCAATGAGCAGTTCTTC; cdr3_aa: CASSVSLAGGPNEQFF
v_call: TRBV19; clone_size: .; j_call: TRBJ2-1; d_call: .; cdr3_nt: TGTGCCAGTAGTATAGGCGGCTTCGGGGGCTACAATGAGCAGTTCTTC; cdr3_aa: CASSIGGFGGYNEQFF
v_call: TRBV20-1; clone_size: few; j_call: TRBJ2-1; d_call: TRBD2; cdr3_nt: TGCAGTGCTAGAAGTCTAGCGGTCAACAATGAGCAGTTCTTC; cdr3_aa: CSARSLAVNNEQFF
v_call: TRBV7-2; clone_size: .; j_call: TRBJ2-3; d_call: .; cdr3_nt: TGTGCCAGCAGCCCCGACGCCCCGCCAGATACGCAGTATTTT; cdr3_aa: CASSPDAPPDTQYF
v_call: TRBV7-2; clone_size: .; j_call: TRBJ2-7; d_call: .; cdr3_nt: TGTGCCAGCAGCTCTCAGGGTTGGGAGCAGTACTTC; cdr3_aa: CASSSQGWEQYF
v_call: TRBV10-3; clone_size: .; j_call: TRBJ2-3; d_call: TRBD1; cdr3_nt: TGTGCCATCAGAAAGGGGACAGGGGGCGCAGATACGCAGTATTTT; cdr3_aa: CAIRKGTGGADTQYF
v_call: TRBV5-1; clone_size: few; j_call: TRBJ2-3; d_call: TRBD2; cdr3_nt: TGCGCCAGCAGCTTGGGTAGCGGGGCAGATACGCAGTATTTT; cdr3_aa: CASSLGSGADTQYF
v_call: TRBV5-1; clone_size: once; j_call: TRBJ2-2; d_call: .; cdr3_nt: TGCGCCAGCAGCCAGGATACCACCGGGGAGCTGTTTTTT; cdr3_aa: CASSQDTTGELFF
v_call: TRBV9; clone_size: .; j_call: TRBJ2-5; d_call: TRBD1; cdr3_nt: TGTGCCAGCAGCGTAGGACAGGGGATGGAGACCCAGTACTTC; cdr3_aa: CASSVGQGMETQYF
v_call: TRBV7-9; clone_size: few; j_call: TRBJ2-3; d_call: .; cdr3_nt: TGTGCCAGCAGCTGGGGCGAGGGTTTGGGGCAGTATTTT; cdr3_aa: CASSWGEGLGQYF
v_call: TRBV6-5; clone_size: few; j_call: TRBJ2-1; d_call: .; cdr3_nt: TGTGCCAGCAGTTATACAGGGTTGACGAGTTACAATGAGCAGTTCTTC; cdr3_aa: CASSYTGLTSYNEQFF
v_call: TRBV3-1; clone_size: few; j_call: TRBJ2-2; d_call: TRBD2; cdr3_nt: TGTGCCAGCAGCCCTACTAGCGAGAGAAGCGGGGAGCTGTTTTTT; cdr3_aa: CASSPTSERSGELFF
v_call: TRBV4-2; clone_size: .; j_call: TRBJ1-4; d_call: .; cdr3_nt: TGTGCCAGCAGCCAAGATTCTCTTAATGAAAAACTGTTTTTT; cdr3_aa: CASSQDSLNEKLFF
v_call: TRBV5-1; clone_size: few; j_call: TRBJ2-6; d_call: TRBD1; cdr3_nt: TGCGCCAGCAGCTTGGCCGGGACAGGGTCCAACGTCCTGACTTTC; cdr3_aa: CASSLAGTGSNVLTF
v_call: TRBV3-1; clone_size: few; j_call: TRBJ2-2; d_call: .; cdr3_nt: TGTGCCAGCAGCCGATCCCTAGTGACCGGGGAGCTGTTTTTT; cdr3_aa: CASSRSLVTGELFF
v_call: TRBV7-2; clone_size: .; j_call: TRBJ1-2; d_call: .; cdr3_nt: TGTGCCAGCAGCCCTACCCCGGGGGTCTCGTCTGGCTACACCTTC; cdr3_aa: CASSPTPGVSSGYTF
v_call: TRBV29-1; clone_size: .; j_call: TRBJ2-1; d_call: .; cdr3_nt: TGCAGCGCTCTCAGACCCCCTATTTACAATGAGCAGTTCTTC; cdr3_aa: CSALRPPIYNEQFF
v_call: TRBV6-2/TRBV6-3; clone_size: .; j_call: TRBJ2-1; d_call: .; cdr3_nt: TGTGCCAGCAGTTACATGGTAGTGTATGAGCAGTTCTTC; cdr3_aa: CASSYMVVYEQFF
v_call: TRBV7-2; clone_size: few; j_call: TRBJ2-7; d_call: TRBD2; cdr3_nt: TGTGCCAGCAGCCCTCGGGGGGTACTAGCGGGATATTACGAGCAGTACTTC; cdr3_aa: CASSPRGVLAGYYEQYF
v_call: TRBV6-6; clone_size: .; j_call: TRBJ1-1; d_call: .; cdr3_nt: TGTGCCAGCAGTAACAGGAGGGGGACTGAAGCTTTCTTT; cdr3_aa: CASSNRRGTEAFF
v_call: TRBV30; clone_size: .; j_call: TRBJ1-1; d_call: .; cdr3_nt: TGTGCCTGGGTCCAATACGCAATTCGGCAGGAGGCTTTCTTT; cdr3_aa: CAWVQYAIRQEAFF
v_call: TRBV30; clone_size: .; j_call: TRBJ1-5; d_call: TRBD1; cdr3_nt: TGTGCCTGGGACTCAGGGGGCCAGCCCCAGCATTTT; cdr3_aa: CAWDSGGQPQHF
v_call: TRBV29-1; clone_size: few; j_call: TRBJ2-5; d_call: .; cdr3_nt: TGCAGCGTCCTCGGTCCTACCCGGTACCAAGAGACCCAGTACTTC; cdr3_aa: CSVLGPTRYQETQYF